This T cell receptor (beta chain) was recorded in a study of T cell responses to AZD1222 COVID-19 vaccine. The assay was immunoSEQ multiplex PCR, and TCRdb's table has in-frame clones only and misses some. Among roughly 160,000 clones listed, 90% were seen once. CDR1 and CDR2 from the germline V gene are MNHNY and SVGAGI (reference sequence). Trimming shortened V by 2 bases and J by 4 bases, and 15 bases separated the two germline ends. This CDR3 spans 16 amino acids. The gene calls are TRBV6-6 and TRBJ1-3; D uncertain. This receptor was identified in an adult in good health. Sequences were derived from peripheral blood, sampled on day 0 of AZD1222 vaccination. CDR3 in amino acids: CASSYLDPANGNTIYF. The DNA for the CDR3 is TGTGCCAGCAGTTACCTGGACCCGGCCAACGGAAACACCATATATTTT.